Each of the 19 T cell receptor beta chains below was sequenced from the same sample in a study of CD8 T cells in ankylosing spondylitis. Study-level points and caveats: Apparently characteristic of ankylosing spondylitis blood was a TCR beta motif (eight highly homologous variants).

TCRdb reprocessed the 5' RACE reads via MiXCR and lists one record per CDR3 protein. The sample carries roughly 300,000 distinct CDR3 sequences, less than 10% recorded once. No antigens are known for them. The sample comprised blood, either unsorted or a sorted T cell fraction (not recorded which). These receptors were taken from a male donor with ankylosing spondylitis.

This chain uses TRBV5-1 with TRBJ2-3; 16 bases are a match to TRBD2. Trimming at V came to 4 bases and at J to 3 bases, leaving 5 bases not matched to a gene. The CDR3 runs to 17 residues. Germline CDR1 SGHRS, CDR2 YFSETQ. The CDR3 DNA reads TGCGCCAGCAGCCAGGGACTAGCGGGAGGGATGACAGATACGCAGTATTTT. Protein sequence: CASSQGLAGGMTDTQYF.

The rearrangement links TRBV5-1 to TRBJ2-3; D gene uncertain. Trimming cost V 1 base and J 2 bases, with 14 bases left between them. Germline V gene data show CDR1 as SGHRS and CDR2 as YFSETQ. The CDR3 loop spans 16 amino acids. CDR3 sequence (DNA): TGCGCCAGCAGCTTGTCGTTGCGATCCTACACAGATACGCAGTATTTT. The encoded protein is CASSLSLRSYTDTQYF.

This clonotype was seen more than once but under ten times. J is TRBJ2-2 and V is TRBV9; D uncertain. The CDR3 is 13 residues long. Per the germline V gene, CDR1 is SGDLS and CDR2 is YYNGEE. V lost 0 bases to trimming and J lost 7 bases, with 7 bases between them. CDR3 in amino acids: CASSVVDFGELFF. DNA of the CDR3: TGTGCCAGCAGCGTAGTAGATTTCGGGGAGCTGTTTTTT. Full variable domain (remainder filled in from reference TRBV9 and TRBJ2-2): DSGVTQTPKHLITATGQRVTLRCSPRSGDLSVYWYQQSLDQGLQFLIQYYNGEERAKGNILERFSAQQFPDLHSELNLSSLELGDSALYFCASSVVDFGELFFGEGSRLTVL.

A word on this clonotype: A much larger clone is a single base away; this may be a read error. The chain employs TRBV7-8 and TRBJ2-1; a weak D match, TRBD2 (6 bases). The germline V gene has CDR1 SGHVS and CDR2 FQNEAQ. The CDR3 has 14 residues. CDR3 sequence: CTSSPRWEEYEQFF. The CDR3 region has the DNA TGTACCAGCAGCCCCAGGTGGGAGGAGTATGAGCAGTTCTTC.

This clonotype was seen a handful of times. The chain recombines TRBV10-3 with TRBJ1-2; TRBD1 matches 7 bases. Losses at the gene ends were 6 bases for V and 8 bases for J; bases not matched to a gene: 6. CDR3 length: 12 amino acids. Germline V gene sequence: CDR1 ENHRY, CDR2 SYGVKD. Here the CDR3 reads CAISDRAAGYTF. In DNA, the CDR3 is TGTGCCATCAGCGACAGGGCGGCCGGCTACACCTTC.

This clonotype was seen a few times. This chain uses TRBV6-1 with TRBJ2-1, with 9 nucleotides matching TRBD1. The germline gives CDR1 MNHNS, CDR2 SASEGT. The CDR3 contains 13 residues. V was clipped by 5 bases and J by 9 bases; unmatched bases: 5. CDR3 nucleotides: TGTGCCAGCAGTACATACAGGGGGCCTGAGCAGTTCTTC. It translates to CASSTYRGPEQFF.

This chain connects TRBV29-1 to TRBJ2-1, with TRBD1 matching 9 bases. CDR3 length: 15 residues. After removal of 5 bases from V and 5 bases from J, the junction contained 10 bases not matched to a gene. Germline V CDR1 and CDR2: SQVTM, ANQGSEA. The CDR3 region has the DNA TGCAGCGTTCTCAGGGACAGGGATGTGGACAATGAGCAGTTCTTC. Its protein product is CSVLRDRDVDNEQFF.

V gene TRBV25-1 combines with J gene TRBJ1-6; no firm D call. Germline V lookup: CDR1 MGHDK, CDR2 SYGVNS. V lost 8 bases and J 8 bases, leaving 7 bases between the germline ends. This CDR3 is built from 11 residues. The CDR3 loop is CASGIYSPLHF. CDR3 coding DNA: TGTGCCAGCGGGATCTATTCACCCCTCCACTTT.

The table lists this clonotype with a few counts. The gene calls are TRBV5-6 and TRBJ1-5; possibly TRBD1 for D (5 bases). The CDR3 consists of 18 residues. Between the trimmed V and J ends, which lost 0 bases and 0 bases, there was a span of 16 bases. The germline CDR1 and CDR2 sequences are SGHDT and YYEEEE. The CDR3 nucleotides are TGTGCCAGCAGCTTGGTTAGGGGACGGACATATAGCAATCAGCCCCAGCATTTT. The encoded protein is CASSLVRGRTYSNQPQHF. The full variable domain, with the rest looked up from reference TRBV5-6 and TRBJ1-5, is DAGVTQSPTHLIKTRGQQVTLRCSPKSGHDTVSWYQQALGQGPQFIFQYYEEEERQRGNFPDRFSGHQFPNYSSELNVNALLLGDSALYLCASSLVRGRTYSNQPQHFGDGTRLSIL.

This clonotype has ten or more counts. The V gene is TRBV5-1, the J gene TRBJ2-1; maybe TRBD1 (5 bases). Germline-derived CDR1 and CDR2 are SGHRS and YFSETQ. Trimming cost V 3 bases and J 8 bases, with 6 bases left between them. CDR3 length: 11 amino acids. The DNA for the CDR3 is TGCGCCAGCAGCTCCAGGGATGAGCAGTTCTTC. The encoded protein is CASSSRDEQFF.

This chain uses TRBV6-1 with TRBJ1-3, with 7 bases that match TRBD1. With 5 bases clipped from V and 6 bases from J, the junction kept 10 bases outside the gene matches. This CDR3 has 15 residues. CDR1 and CDR2 from the germline V gene are MNHNS and SASEGT. The CDR3 DNA follows: TGTGCCAGCAGTCCTCGGGACAGCCCTTCAAACACCATATATTTT. This translates into CASSPRDSPSNTIYF.

This chain connects TRBV7-2 to TRBJ2-7; TRBD2 might be the D (6 bases). The V gene's germline CDR1 is SGHTA and CDR2 FQGNSA. This CDR3 comprises 13 residues. Trimming pared 3 bases from V and 4 bases from J, leaving 10 bases between. For the CDR3, the DNA is TGTGCCAGCAGCTTTTCGACTAGTTACGAGCAGTACTTC. It translates to CASSFSTSYEQYF.

This clonotype was seen repeatedly, ten times or more. J is TRBJ2-1 and V is TRBV7-2, with D possibly matching TRBD1 (6 bases). This CDR3 spans 15 amino acids. The germline gives CDR1 SGHTA, CDR2 FQGNSA. V lost 0 bases, J lost 3 bases, and 9 bases lay in between. CDR3 DNA sequence: TGTGCCAGCAGCTTAGCGGCCAGGGGCTACAATGAGCAGTTCTTC. This codes for CASSLAARGYNEQFF.

This clonotype was seen ten or more times. The J gene is TRBJ2-5, the V gene TRBV5-1, with 7 bases matching TRBD2. Looked up from germline, CDR1 is SGHRS and CDR2 is YFSETQ. The CDR3 extends over 15 amino acids. The V gene end was trimmed by 4 bases and the J gene end by 5 bases; junction bases not matched to a gene: 11. CDR3 amino acids: CASSLSGEMRETQYF. Here the CDR3 DNA reads TGCGCCAGCAGCCTGAGCGGGGAGATGAGGGAGACCCAGTACTTC.

This rearrangement joins TRBV5-1 to TRBJ2-7; TRBD1 aligns across 9 bases. The V gene's germline CDR1 is SGHRS and CDR2 YFSETQ. CDR3 length: 14 amino acids. V shed 4 bases, J shed 5 bases, and the junction held 7 bases outside the gene matches. The CDR3: CASSVGQGLDEQYF. DNA of the CDR3: TGCGCCAGCAGCGTAGGACAGGGGCTCGACGAGCAGTACTTC.

This clonotype occurred many times. The chain joins TRBV5-1 to TRBJ2-2, with D hard to call. CDR1 is SGHRS, CDR2 YFSETQ, per germline. Trimming stripped 4 bases from V and 2 bases from J, with 9 bases between. The CDR3 runs to 14 residues. Written as DNA, the CDR3 is TGCGCCAGCAGCCCTTCCAGCAACACCGGGGAGCTGTTTTTT. It is translated as CASSPSSNTGELFF.

At least ten counts were recorded for this clonotype. The chain couples TRBV5-1 to TRBJ2-1; no firm D call. The germline V gene has CDR1 SGHRS and CDR2 YFSETQ. V gave up 4 bases and J gave up 7 bases, with 9 bases separating them. CDR3 size: 12 residues. CDR3 region: CASSDMLNEQFF. The CDR3 bases are TGCGCCAGCAGCGACATGTTGAATGAGCAGTTCTTC.

This clonotype was found a few times. The chain recombines TRBV7-8 with TRBJ1-3; D call uncertain. CDR1 and CDR2 from the germline V gene are SGHVS and FQNEAQ. Trimming shortened V by 4 bases and J by 0 bases, and 13 bases separated the two germline ends. This CDR3 region has 16 residues. The CDR3 loop reads CASSYQFTSSGNTIYF. For the CDR3, the DNA is TGTGCCAGCAGCTACCAGTTTACCAGCTCTGGAAACACCATATATTTT.

At least ten counts were recorded for this clonotype. This chain connects TRBV4-2 to TRBJ2-3; no clear D. Germline CDR1 LGHNA, CDR2 YNFKEQ. This CDR3 spans 17 amino acids. Trimming pared 1 base from V and 0 bases from J, leaving 14 bases between. For the CDR3, the DNA is TGTGCCAGCAGCCAAGGGGGATTCAGTCCCAGCACAGATACGCAGTATTTT. It is translated as CASSQGGFSPSTDTQYF.